One sample yielded the 9 T cell receptor beta chains listed below, sequenced in a study of T-cell reconstitution after alpha-beta-depleted transplantation in children. TCRbeta library construction was performed incorporating unique molecular identifiers. TCRdb processed the PCR reads anew with MiXCR; each CDR3 protein has one entry. The sample shows around 380,000 distinct CDR3 sequences, approximately 10% of them seen only once. The sample here was PBMCs from the stem cell graft donor, taken from the stem cell graft. All receptors derive from a human donor who donated a stem cell graft to a child with acute myeloid leukemia.

This clonotype was recorded at least ten times. The V gene is TRBV5-1, the J gene TRBJ2-1; TRBD2 might be the D (5 bases). Trimming removed 1 base from V and 5 bases from J, with 10 bases in between. Germline CDR1 SGHRS, CDR2 YFSETQ. The CDR3 sequence is 14 residues long. The CDR3 region is CASSLSGPDNEQFF. The CDR3 region has the DNA TGCGCCAGCAGCTTGAGCGGACCTGACAATGAGCAGTTCTTC.

About this clonotype: It may be a read error: a sequence one base away is much more abundant. The rearrangement uses TRBV5-5 and TRBJ2-1; 9 bases match TRBD2. The V gene end was trimmed by 0 bases and the J gene end by 8 bases; junction bases not matched to a gene: 12. CDR3 length: 17 amino acids. Per the germline V gene, CDR1 is SGHKS and CDR2 is YYEKEE (reference sequence). The DNA of the CDR3 is TGTGCCAGCAGCTTGGCCGGGTATAGCGGGAGCTCTTATGAGCAGTTCTTC. This gives the protein CASSLAGYSGSSYEQFF. The variable domain in full, with the rest retrieved from reference TRBV5-5 and TRBJ2-1, is DAGVTQSPTHLIKTRGQQVTLRCSPISGHKSVSWYQQVLGQGPQFIFQYYEKEERGRGNFPDRFSARQFPNYSSELNVNALLLGDSALYLCASSLAGYSGSSYEQFFGPGTRLTVL.

This clonotype was counted ten times or more. The rearrangement joins TRBV20-1 to TRBJ2-3; 7 bases align to TRBD2. J was trimmed by 0 bases and V by 4 bases; bases with no gene match: 10. This CDR3 has 16 amino acids. The germline CDR1 and CDR2 sequences are DFQATT and SNEGSKA (reference sequence). The CDR3 loop reads CSAIPSGEGSTDTQYF. Written as DNA, the CDR3 is TGCAGTGCTATCCCCTCGGGGGAGGGTAGCACAGATACGCAGTATTTT.

This clonotype was observed a few times. The chain links TRBV14 to TRBJ2-1; perhaps TRBD2 as D (6 bases). V was shortened by 3 bases and J by 7 bases, with 13 bases between the two germline ends. Germline assignment: CDR1 SGHDN and CDR2 FVKESK. The CDR3 is made up of 14 amino acids. CDR3 sequence: CASSQPFSGNEQFF. The DNA of the CDR3 is TGTGCCAGCAGCCAGCCTTTTAGCGGAAATGAGCAGTTCTTC. The entire variable domain, with the rest obtained from reference TRBV14 and TRBJ2-1, is as follows: EAGVTQFPSHSVIEKGQTVTLRCDPISGHDNLYWYRRVMGKEIKFLLHFVKESKQDESGMPNNRFLAERTGGTYSTLKVQPAELEDSGVYFCASSQPFSGNEQFFGPGTRLTVL.

This clonotype has at least ten counts. V and J are TRBV29-1 and TRBJ2-4; TRBD2 might be the D (5 bases). The length of the CDR3 is 12 residues. V was cut by 7 bases and J by 2 bases, with 9 bases left in between. Germline V gene sequence: CDR1 SQVTM, CDR2 ANQGSEA. For the CDR3, the DNA is TGCAGCGCATCGGGGTCCAAAAACATTCAGTACTTC. As protein: CSASGSKNIQYF. Using reference TRBV29-1 and TRBJ2-4 for the parts outside the CDR3, the full variable domain is SAVISQKPSRDICQRGTSLTIQCQVDSQVTMMFWYRQQPGQSLTLIATANQGSEATYESGFVIDKFPISRPNLTFSTLTVSNMSPEDSSIYLCSASGSKNIQYFGAGTRLSVL.

A few counts support this clonotype. This sequence joins TRBV10-3 and TRBJ2-3, with a weak D call TRBD1 (7 bases). V was shortened by 4 bases and J by 3 bases, with 17 bases between the two germline ends. The CDR3 is made up of 16 amino acids. The germline V gene has CDR1 ENHRY and CDR2 SYGVKD. This chain's CDR3 is CAISGRGQLLTDTQYF. As DNA, the CDR3 is TGTGCCATCAGTGGGAGGGGACAGCTACTTACAGATACGCAGTATTTT.

This sequence joins TRBV4-1 and TRBJ2-3; 10 bases agree with TRBD1. J was trimmed by 0 bases and V by 3 bases; bases with no gene match: 9. Germline assignment: CDR1 MGHRA and CDR2 YSYEKL. The CDR3 extends over 18 amino acids. DNA for the CDR3: TGCGCCAGCAGCCATGGACAGGGGGTTCGTTCTAGCACAGATACGCAGTATTTT. Protein product: CASSHGQGVRSSTDTQYF.

In this sample, this clonotype turned up once. Mismatch with germline at one junction end may stem from a read error. This sequence joins TRBV20-1 and TRBJ2-3, with 7 bases aligning to TRBD1. CDR3 length equals 14 residues. The V gene's germline CDR1 is DFQATT and CDR2 SNEGSKA (reference sequence). The CDR3 here is CCARDQGDLDTQYF. The CDR3 DNA reads TGCTGTGCTAGAGATCAGGGGGATTTAGATACGCAGTATTTT.

This clonotype was observed a handful of times. This chain uses TRBV19 with TRBJ2-2, with D possibly matching TRBD1 (5 bases). This CDR3 has 15 residues. CDR1 is LNHDA, CDR2 SQIVND, per germline (reference sequence). Trimming took 0 bases from V and 4 from J, leaving 9 bases between them. The CDR3 loop is CASSIDRAPTGELFF. DNA for the CDR3: TGTGCCAGTAGTATAGACAGGGCTCCCACCGGGGAGCTGTTTTTT.